This T cell receptor (beta chain) comes out of a study of T cells after yellow fever vaccination. General study points: Peaking faster, on day 5 versus 15, the secondary response was nonetheless weaker. Most clones from primary vaccination were detected again post-booster (roughly 96% CD4, about 88% CD8). The CD4 and CD8 compartments had a small share of their clonotypes in common.

This clonotype was counted between two and nine times. The antigen remains unidentified. Generation of TCR cDNA used 5'RACE template switching (which added a universal primer site and UMIs). TCRdb reprocessed the 5' RACE reads via MiXCR and lists one record per CDR3 protein. The data show some 300,000 distinct CDR3 sequences, around 8.1% seen once. This CDR3 is built from 14 residues. The germline gives CDR1 SGHTA, CDR2 FQGNSA. The V end was cut by 5 bases, the J end by 5 bases, with 15 bases between. The rearrangement joins TRBV7-2 to TRBJ1-2, with D perhaps TRBD1 (6 bases). Sequencing was performed on PBMCs, taken about 49 days after the first yellow fever vaccination. The sequence derives from a man in his late teens or twenties who received the YFV17D yellow fever vaccine. The CDR3 loop is CASSPPGHSYGYTF. Here the CDR3 DNA reads TGTGCCAGCAGCCCCCCGGGACACTCGTATGGCTACACCTTC.